One and the same sample provided the 22 T cell receptor beta chains below, sequenced in a study of blood T cell repertoires in COVID-19 (dated by TCRdb to the early 2020s). Preparation of the library involved the immunoSEQ multiplex PCR assay. The clones in this table, taken by TCRdb from immuneACCESS, are in-frame only. Not every clone is retained; where verified, under half of the shortfall comes from an unresolved V gene, and the cause of the rest is unknown. The sample data list around 260,000 clones, and 85% to 90% of these were observed just once. Of the sample, roughly 4.9% falls within the top ten clones. The source material was peripheral blood. These TCRs come from a woman aged 55-69 years with COVID-19, enrolled during active disease.

The V and J genes are TRBV7-9 and TRBJ2-3; 9 bases align to TRBD1. Trimming removed 5 bases from V and 3 bases from J; junction bases left unmatched: 3. The CDR3 is made up of 14 amino acids. Looked up from germline, CDR1 is SEHNR and CDR2 is FQNEAQ (reference sequence). CDR3 region: CASSLTGGTDTQYF. For the CDR3, the DNA is TGTGCCAGCAGCCTGACAGGGGGAACAGATACGCAGTATTTT.

This clone was detected once. The chain links TRBV20-1 to TRBJ2-7; 7 bases fit TRBD2. Germline CDR1 and CDR2: DFQATT and SNEGSKA (reference sequence). The CDR3 has 14 amino acids. Unmatched junction bases numbered 12, after V lost 3 bases and J lost 7 bases. The CDR3 DNA reads as TGCAGTGCTAGTGTGGGCGGGAGAACGGGGGAGCAGTACTTC. This gives the protein CSASVGGRTGEQYF.

The rearrangement joins TRBV6-4 to TRBJ2-5; perhaps TRBD2 as D (6 bases). Trimming left V 4 bases short and J 2 bases short, with 11 bases between. CDR1 and CDR2 (germline): MRHNA, SNTAGT. The CDR3 length is 14 residues. CDR3: CASSVGREQETQYF. In nucleotides, the CDR3 is TGTGCCAGCAGTGTAGGTCGGGAGCAAGAGACCCAGTACTTC.

The chain couples TRBV9 to TRBJ2-5; D perhaps matches TRBD1 (5 bases). The CDR3 totals 15 residues. V lost 2 bases and J lost 5, with 16 bases in between. Germline values: CDR1 SGDLS, CDR2 YYNGEE. CDR3 sequence: CASSVLGLLTETQYF. The CDR3 coding sequence is TGTGCCAGCAGCGTGTTGGGGCTGTTGACGGAGACCCAGTACTTC.

The chain recombines TRBV4-2 with TRBJ1-2; 7 positions agree with TRBD1. Per germline, CDR1 LGHNA and CDR2 YNFKEQ. Trimming removed 7 bases from V and 5 bases from J; junction bases left unmatched: 10. The CDR3 contains 14 residues. The DNA for the CDR3 is TGTGCCAGCACCCTCAACAGGGGAAGTTATGGCTACACCTTC. Its protein product is CASTLNRGSYGYTF.

In this sample, this clone turned up a few times. The chain combines TRBV5-1 with TRBJ2-7; D call uncertain. V lost 0 bases to trimming and J lost 2 bases, with 9 bases between them. The germline V gene has CDR1 SGHRS and CDR2 YFSETQ. The CDR3 is 14 residues long. The CDR3 loop is CASSLEFPAYEQYF. Written as DNA, the CDR3 is TGCGCCAGCAGCTTGGAATTCCCAGCCTACGAGCAGTACTTC.

The CDR3 DNA follows: TGTGCCACTCAACAGGATAACTATGGCTACACCTTC. It specifies CATQQDNYGYTF. J is TRBJ1-2 and V is TRBV7-9; D is possibly TRBD1 (5 bases). Per the germline V gene, CDR1 is SEHNR and CDR2 is FQNEAQ (reference sequence). The CDR3 has 12 amino acids. V was pared by 10 bases and J by 1 base, with 10 bases between.

The V and J genes are TRBV5-1 and TRBJ2-2; 9 bases map to TRBD1. The V and J ends lost 1 base and 6 bases, in that order; junction bases with no gene match: 4. The CDR3 is made up of 15 amino acids. Germline V gives CDR1 SGHRS, CDR2 YFSETQ. This chain's CDR3 is CASSLRDRGAGELFF. CDR3 sequence (DNA): TGCGCCAGCAGCTTGCGAGACAGGGGGGCCGGGGAGCTGTTTTTT. Together with reference TRBV5-1 and TRBJ2-2, the CDR3 gives the full variable domain: KAGVTQTPRYLIKTRGQQVTLSCSPISGHRSVSWYQQTPGQGLQFLFEYFSETQRNKGNFPGRFSGRQFSNSRSEMNVSTLELGDSALYLCASSLRDRGAGELFFGEGSRLTVL.

The rearrangement uses TRBV18 and TRBJ2-3; 8 nucleotides agree with TRBD2. Germline V CDR1 and CDR2: KGHSH, LQKENI. The CDR3 runs to 18 residues. The V and J ends lost 1 base and 0 bases, in that order; junction bases with no gene match: 9. This chain's CDR3 is CASSPLVSGGTSTDTQYF. CDR3 nucleotide sequence: TGTGCCAGCTCACCACTCGTAAGCGGGGGTACTAGCACAGATACGCAGTATTTT.

Concerning this clone: Other DNA sequences of this sample code for an identical CDR3. The CDR3 loop is CASSVGQGANYGYTF. CDR3 coding DNA: TGTGCCAGCAGCGTAGGTCAGGGGGCTAACTATGGCTACACCTTC. This rearrangement joins TRBV9 to TRBJ1-2, with TRBD1 matching 7 bases. Trimming took 0 bases from V and 0 from J; bases not matched to a gene: 2. Germline lookup yields CDR1 SGDLS and CDR2 YYNGEE. The CDR3 spans 15 residues.

The CDR3 reads CSVEDREGPSTDTQYF. The CDR3 coding sequence is TGCAGCGTTGAAGATAGGGAGGGACCCAGCACAGATACGCAGTATTTT. V usage is TRBV29-1 and J usage is TRBJ2-3; 7 bases agree with TRBD2. V lost 0 bases to trimming and J lost 0 bases; unmatched junction nucleotides: 6. The CDR3 loop spans 16 amino acids. The germline CDR1 and CDR2 sequences are SQVTM and ANQGSEA.

The chain combines TRBV6-5 with TRBJ2-7; 7 bases agree with TRBD1. CDR3 length: 15 residues. CDR1 and CDR2 (germline): MNHEY, SVGAGI. Trimming took 8 bases from V and 3 from J; bases not matched to a gene: 13. The CDR3 nucleotides read TGTGCCAGCCTTGTTGAGTGGGCAGGGGGCTACGAGCAGTACTTC. Its translation is CASLVEWAGGYEQYF.

V is TRBV28 and J is TRBJ1-1; 10 bases fit TRBD1. CDR3 length equals 15 residues. Germline V gene data show CDR1 as MDHEN and CDR2 as SYDVKM. J gave up 2 bases and V 6 bases, and 6 bases lay outside the gene matches. CDR3 DNA sequence: TGTGCCAGCAGGGGGACAGGGGTAATTAACACTGAAGCTTTCTTT. Protein: CASRGTGVINTEAFF. Full variable domain (remainder filled in from reference TRBV28 and TRBJ1-1): DVKVTQSSRYLVKRTGEKVFLECVQDMDHENMFWYRQDPGLGLRLIYFSYDVKMKEKGDIPEGYSVSREKKERFSLILESASTNQTSMYLCASRGTGVINTEAFFGQGTRLTVV.

The rearrangement links TRBV14 to TRBJ1-2; weak D call: TRBD1 (5 bases). The CDR3 is 13 residues long. CDR1 SGHDN and CDR2 FVKESK come from the germline V gene. V lost 4 bases and J 4 bases, leaving 10 bases between the germline ends. The CDR3 loop reads CASSPQTVYGYTF. The CDR3, as DNA: TGTGCCAGCAGCCCGCAGACAGTCTATGGCTACACCTTC.

This clone was seen a single time. This sequence joins TRBV6-5 and TRBJ1-4; 7 nucleotides line up with TRBD1. The CDR3 spans 12 residues. Germline V CDR1 and CDR2: MNHEY, SVGAGI. After removal of 10 bases from V and 5 bases from J, the junction contained 4 bases not matched to a gene. For the CDR3, the DNA is TGTGCCACAGGGGGTAGAAATGAAAAACTGTTTTTT. This encodes CATGGRNEKLFF.

This clone turned up a few times. This chain uses TRBV6-4 with TRBJ2-2; D ambiguous. Germline V gene data show CDR1 as MRHNA and CDR2 as SNTAGT. Trimming left V 6 bases short and J 1 base short, with 9 bases between. The CDR3 loop spans 14 amino acids. CDR3 loop: CASREAMNTGELFF. In DNA form, the CDR3 reads TGTGCCAGCAGGGAAGCGATGAACACCGGGGAGCTGTTTTTT.

The chain employs TRBV5-1 and TRBJ2-4, with TRBD1 identical over 8 bases. The CDR3 is made up of 15 amino acids. Germline V CDR1 and CDR2: SGHRS, YFSETQ. With 4 bases clipped from V and 3 bases from J, the junction kept 6 bases outside the gene matches. CDR3: CASSVDRAIKNIQYF. The CDR3 DNA is TGCGCCAGCAGCGTGGACAGGGCAATCAAAAACATTCAGTACTTC.

CDR3 amino acids: CASMGRTPGQGEENTIYF. DNA for the CDR3: TGCGCCAGCATGGGTCGAACACCGGGACAGGGGGAAGAAAACACCATATATTTT. The chain couples TRBV4-1 to TRBJ1-3, with 11 bases lining up with TRBD1. CDR3 length: 18 residues. Losses at the gene ends were 7 bases for V and 6 bases for J; bases not matched to a gene: 17. Germline CDR1 is MGHRA and CDR2 is YSYEKL.

The rearrangement links TRBV19 to TRBJ2-3, with 8 bases identical to TRBD2. V was pared by 6 bases and J by 5 bases, with 4 bases of the junction left unmatched. The V gene's germline CDR1 is LNHDA and CDR2 SQIVND (reference sequence). This CDR3 region has 13 residues. The CDR3 DNA is TGTGCCAGTAGCCCAAGCGGGGGAGATACGCAGTATTTT. As protein: CASSPSGGDTQYF.

The rearrangement links TRBV5-1 to TRBJ2-3; D may be TRBD1 (6 bases). V lost 4 bases and J lost 0, with 18 bases in between. The CDR3 runs to 17 residues. CDR1 is SGHRS, CDR2 YFSETQ, per germline. The CDR3 bases are TGCGCCAGCAGCCTGGGCATGCAGGGGCCTAGCACAGATACGCAGTATTTT. This gives the protein CASSLGMQGPSTDTQYF.

This chain joins TRBV6-2 or TRBV6-3 and TRBJ2-1; 12 bases fit TRBD2. This CDR3 contains 18 residues. V lost 2 bases and J lost 9; bases outside the gene matches: 14. CDR1 and CDR2 from the germline V gene are MNHEY and SVGEGT. As DNA, the CDR3 is TGTGCCAGCAGTTACCGAAGGCTAGCGGGAGGGCGAGTGGGTGAGCAGTTCTTC. It is translated as CASSYRRLAGGRVGEQFF.

With respect to this clone: The same CDR3 also results from other DNA sequences found in this sample. The V call is TRBV29-1, the J call TRBJ1-5; D may be TRBD1 (6 bases). Looked up from germline, CDR1 is SQVTM and CDR2 is ANQGSEA. The CDR3 spans 13 residues. The germline V and J ends were trimmed by 6 bases and 4 bases, with 13 bases remaining between them. The CDR3 is CSVQQGGNQPQHF. The CDR3 DNA reads as TGCAGCGTCCAACAGGGTGGTAATCAGCCCCAGCATTTT.